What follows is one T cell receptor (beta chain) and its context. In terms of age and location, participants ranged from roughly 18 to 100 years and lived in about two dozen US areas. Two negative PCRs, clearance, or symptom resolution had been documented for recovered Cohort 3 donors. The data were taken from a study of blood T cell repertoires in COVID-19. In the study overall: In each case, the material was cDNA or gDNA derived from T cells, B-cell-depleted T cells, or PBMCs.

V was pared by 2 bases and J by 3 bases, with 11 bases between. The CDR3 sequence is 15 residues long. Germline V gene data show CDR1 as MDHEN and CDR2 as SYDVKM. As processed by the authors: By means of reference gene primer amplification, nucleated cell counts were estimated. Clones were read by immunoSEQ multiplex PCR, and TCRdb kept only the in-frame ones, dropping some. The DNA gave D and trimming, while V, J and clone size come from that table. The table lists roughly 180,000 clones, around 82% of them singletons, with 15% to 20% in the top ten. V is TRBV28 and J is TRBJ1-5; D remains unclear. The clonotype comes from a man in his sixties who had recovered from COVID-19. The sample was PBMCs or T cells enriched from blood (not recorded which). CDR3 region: CASSLAGRLNQPQHF. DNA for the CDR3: TGTGCCAGCAGTTTAGCCGGGAGGCTCAATCAGCCCCAGCATTTT.